This T cell receptor beta chain comes out of a study of T cell repertoires in cytomegalovirus infection. Overall study findings and caveats: The ex vivo response showed dominance by HLA-C-restricted CMV-specific TCR beta clonotypes. Accumulated public TCR beta family frequency recognized individuals carrying CMV together with the relevant HLA.

V was clipped by 0 bases and J by 8 bases, with 17 bases between them. This CDR3 contains 15 residues. Germline CDR1 DFQATT, CDR2 SNEGSKA (reference sequence). TCRdb itself ran the reads through MiXCR, one entry per CDR3 protein. Among fewer than 700,000 distinct CDR3 sequences listed, 24% were seen once. This clonotype was seen a few times. Its antigen is undetermined. The specimen was CD8+ T cells from PBMCs. V and J are TRBV20-1 and TRBJ2-1; no reliable D call. This sequence was found in a human donor in good health (CMV status not recorded). Some clones in this sample may be carry-over from other donors' samples. CDR3 coding DNA: TGCAGTGCTAGAGATGGAATTCTATTTGTCGATGAGCAGTTCTTC. It encodes CSARDGILFVDEQFF.